This T cell receptor (beta chain) derives from a study of T cell responses to AZD1222 COVID-19 vaccine. Broader study findings: The peak T cell response came first, and repertoires were sampled only after it. The sample set comprised mostly white British donors with more females, and clonal diversity was possibly underestimated.

The method was immunoSEQ multiplex PCR; TCRdb's version includes in-frame clones alone and lacks a portion of them. Of about 120,000 clones in the sample, approximately 85% were seen once. The CDR3 contains 13 residues. Germline CDR1 reads MNHEY; CDR2 reads SVGAGI. With 5 bases clipped from V and 7 bases from J, the junction kept 7 bases outside the gene matches. To note about this clone: Its antigen is as yet unknown.

This chain joins TRBV6-5 and TRBJ1-1; 7 bases map to TRBD1. The TCR was taken from an adult in good health. The source was peripheral blood, collected on day 0 of MenACWY control vaccination. The CDR3 DNA reads as TGTGCCAGCAGTAGGGTGGGACAGCTTGAAGCTTTCTTT. It yields the protein CASSRVGQLEAFF.